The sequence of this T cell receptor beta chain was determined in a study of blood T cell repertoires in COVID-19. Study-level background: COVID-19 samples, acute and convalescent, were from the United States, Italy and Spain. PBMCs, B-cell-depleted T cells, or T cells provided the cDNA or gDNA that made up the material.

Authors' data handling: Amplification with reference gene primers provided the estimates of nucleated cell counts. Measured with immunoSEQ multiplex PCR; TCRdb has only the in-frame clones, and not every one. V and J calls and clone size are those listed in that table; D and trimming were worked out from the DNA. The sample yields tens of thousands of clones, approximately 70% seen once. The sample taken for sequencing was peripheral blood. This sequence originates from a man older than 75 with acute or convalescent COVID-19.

The DNA for the CDR3 is TGTGCCAGCAGCCAAGCCGGGACTAGCGGAGGGGAGGGTGAGCAGTTCTTC. This codes for CASSQAGTSGGEGEQFF. The rearrangement links TRBV4-2 to TRBJ2-1; 11 nucleotides agree with TRBD2. The CDR3 length is 17 residues. In germline, CDR1 is LGHNA, CDR2 YNFKEQ. Trimming took 1 base from V and 9 from J; bases not matched to a gene: 11.